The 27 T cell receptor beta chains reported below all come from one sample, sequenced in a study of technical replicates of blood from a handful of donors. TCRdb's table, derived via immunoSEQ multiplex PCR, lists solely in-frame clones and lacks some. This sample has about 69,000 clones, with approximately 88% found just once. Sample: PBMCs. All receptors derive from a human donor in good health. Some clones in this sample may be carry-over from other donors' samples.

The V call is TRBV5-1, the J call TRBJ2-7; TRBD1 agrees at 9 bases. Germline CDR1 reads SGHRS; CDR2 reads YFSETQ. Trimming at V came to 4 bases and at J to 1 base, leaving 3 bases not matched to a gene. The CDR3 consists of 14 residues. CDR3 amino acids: CASSRTGESYEQYF. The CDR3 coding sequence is TGCGCCAGCAGCCGGACAGGGGAATCCTACGAGCAGTACTTC. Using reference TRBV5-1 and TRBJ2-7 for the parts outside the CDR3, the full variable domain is KAGVTQTPRYLIKTRGQQVTLSCSPISGHRSVSWYQQTPGQGLQFLFEYFSETQRNKGNFPGRFSGRQFSNSRSEMNVSTLELGDSALYLCASSRTGESYEQYFGPGTRLTVT.

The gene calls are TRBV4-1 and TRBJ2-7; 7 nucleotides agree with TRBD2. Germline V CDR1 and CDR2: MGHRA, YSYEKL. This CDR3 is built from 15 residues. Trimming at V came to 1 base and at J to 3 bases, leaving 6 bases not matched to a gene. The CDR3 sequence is CASSQGPSGLYEQYF. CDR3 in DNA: TGCGCCAGCAGCCAAGGCCCTAGCGGCCTCTACGAGCAGTACTTC.

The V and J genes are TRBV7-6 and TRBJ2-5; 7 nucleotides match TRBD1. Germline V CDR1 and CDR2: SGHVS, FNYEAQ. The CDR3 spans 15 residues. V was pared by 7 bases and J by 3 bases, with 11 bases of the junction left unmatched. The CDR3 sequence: CASTPPRTGEETQYF. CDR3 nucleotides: TGTGCCAGCACCCCCCCCCGCACAGGGGAAGAGACCCAGTACTTC. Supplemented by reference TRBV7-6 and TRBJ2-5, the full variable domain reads GAGVSQSPRYKVTKRGQDVALRCDPISGHVSLYWYRQALGQGPEFLTYFNYEAQQDKSGLPNDRFSAERPEGSISTLTIQRTEQRDSAMYRCASTPPRTGEETQYFGPGTRLLVL.

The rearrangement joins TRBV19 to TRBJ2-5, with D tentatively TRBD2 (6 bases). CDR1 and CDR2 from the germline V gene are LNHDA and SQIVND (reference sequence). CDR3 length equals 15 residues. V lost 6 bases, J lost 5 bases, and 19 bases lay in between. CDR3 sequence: CASRGGGAYPETQYF. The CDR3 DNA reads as TGTGCCAGTAGGGGTGGAGGGGCCTACCCCGAGACCCAGTACTTC.

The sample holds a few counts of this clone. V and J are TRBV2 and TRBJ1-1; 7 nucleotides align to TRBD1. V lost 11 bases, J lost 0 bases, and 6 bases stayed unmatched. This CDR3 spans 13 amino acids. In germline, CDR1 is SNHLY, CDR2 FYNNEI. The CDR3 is CAGQGQMNTEAFF. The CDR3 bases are TGTGCCGGGCAGGGACAGATGAACACTGAAGCTTTCTTT.

This CDR3 reads CASSPTGGGQPQHF. CDR3 sequence (DNA): TGTGCCAGCAGCCCCACAGGGGGCGGTCAGCCCCAGCATTTT. The chain employs TRBV2 and TRBJ1-5, with 9 bases lining up with TRBD1. The V and J ends lost 6 bases and 6 bases, in that order; junction bases with no gene match: 6. The germline V gene has CDR1 SNHLY and CDR2 FYNNEI. The CDR3 runs 14 residues.

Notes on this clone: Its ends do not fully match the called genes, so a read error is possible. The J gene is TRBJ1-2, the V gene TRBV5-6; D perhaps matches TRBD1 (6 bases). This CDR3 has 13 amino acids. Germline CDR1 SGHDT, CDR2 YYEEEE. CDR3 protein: CASSLTGQPILAF. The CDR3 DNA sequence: TGTGCCAGCAGCTTGACCGGACAGCCCATTTTGGCCTTC. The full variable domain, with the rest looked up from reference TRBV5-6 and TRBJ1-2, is DAGVTQSPTHLIKTRGQQVTLRCSPKSGHDTVSWYQQALGQGPQFIFQYYEEEERQRGNFPDRFSGHQFPNYSSELNVNALLLGDSALYLCASSLTGQPILAFGSGTRLTVV.

Here the CDR3 reads CASSSILQGTEAFF. The DNA for the CDR3 is TGTGCCAGCAGCTCAATACTACAGGGCACTGAAGCTTTCTTT. The J gene is TRBJ1-1, the V gene TRBV7-9; D is perhaps TRBD1 (6 bases). The CDR3 length is 14 residues. Trimming stripped 4 bases from V and 4 bases from J, with 13 bases between. Germline loops: CDR1 SEHNR, CDR2 FQNEAQ (reference sequence).

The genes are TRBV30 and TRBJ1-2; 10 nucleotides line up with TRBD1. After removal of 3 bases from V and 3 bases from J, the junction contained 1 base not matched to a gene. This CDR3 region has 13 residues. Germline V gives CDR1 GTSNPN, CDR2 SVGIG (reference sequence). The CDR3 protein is CAWSGTGDYGYTF. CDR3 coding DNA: TGTGCCTGGAGCGGGACAGGGGACTATGGCTACACCTTC.

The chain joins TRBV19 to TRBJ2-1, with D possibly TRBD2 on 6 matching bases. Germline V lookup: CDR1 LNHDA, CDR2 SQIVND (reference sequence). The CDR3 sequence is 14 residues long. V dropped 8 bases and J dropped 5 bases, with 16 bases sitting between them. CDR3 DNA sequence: TGTGCCAGTGGGATGAGGGACTTGAACAATGAGCAGTTCTTC. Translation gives CASGMRDLNNEQFF.

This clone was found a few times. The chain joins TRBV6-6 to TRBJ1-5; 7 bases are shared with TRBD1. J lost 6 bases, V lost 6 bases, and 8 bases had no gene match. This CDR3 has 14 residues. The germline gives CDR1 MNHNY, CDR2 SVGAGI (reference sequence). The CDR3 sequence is CASSGTVVGQPQHF. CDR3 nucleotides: TGTGCCAGCAGCGGGACAGTGGTCGGTCAGCCCCAGCATTTT.

CDR3 DNA sequence: TGTGCCAGCAGCTCCTCATCTTATAGCGGGGGGTTCACAGATACGCAGTATTTT. Translated: CASSSSSYSGGFTDTQYF. V and J are TRBV7-9 and TRBJ2-3; TRBD2 agrees at 10 bases. Germline-derived CDR1 and CDR2 are SEHNR and FQNEAQ (reference sequence). V dropped 4 bases and J dropped 2; count of bases not matched to a gene: 12. The CDR3 sequence is 18 residues long.

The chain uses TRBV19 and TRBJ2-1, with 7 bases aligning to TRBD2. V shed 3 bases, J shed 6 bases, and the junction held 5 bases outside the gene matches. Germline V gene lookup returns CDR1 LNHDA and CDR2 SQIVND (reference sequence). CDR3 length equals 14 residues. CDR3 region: CASSIYGEGNEQFF. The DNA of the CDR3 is TGTGCCAGTAGTATCTACGGGGAGGGCAATGAGCAGTTCTTC. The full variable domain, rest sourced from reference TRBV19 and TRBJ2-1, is DGGITQSPKYLFRKEGQNVTLSCEQNLNHDAMYWYRQDPGQGLRLIYYSQIVNDFQKGDIAEGYSVSREKKESFPLTVTSAQKNPTAFYLCASSIYGEGNEQFFGPGTRLTVL.

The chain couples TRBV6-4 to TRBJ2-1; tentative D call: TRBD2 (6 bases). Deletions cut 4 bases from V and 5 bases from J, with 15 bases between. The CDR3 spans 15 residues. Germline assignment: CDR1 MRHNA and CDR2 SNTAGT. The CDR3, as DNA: TGTGCCAGCAGTGTCTCCCGGGAGTCCCACAATGAGCAGTTCTTC. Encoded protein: CASSVSRESHNEQFF.

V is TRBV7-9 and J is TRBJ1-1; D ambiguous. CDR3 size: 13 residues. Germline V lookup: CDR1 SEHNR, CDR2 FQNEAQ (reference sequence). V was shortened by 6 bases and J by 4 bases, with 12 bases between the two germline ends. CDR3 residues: CASRRGSGTEAFF. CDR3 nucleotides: TGTGCCAGCAGACGAGGGTCGGGCACTGAAGCTTTCTTT.

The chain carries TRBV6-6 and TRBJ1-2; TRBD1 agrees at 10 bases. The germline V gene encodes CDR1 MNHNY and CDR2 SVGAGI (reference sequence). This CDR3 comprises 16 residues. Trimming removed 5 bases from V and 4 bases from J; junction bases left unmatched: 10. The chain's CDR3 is CASSGGQGSTPYGYTF. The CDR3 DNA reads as TGTGCCAGCAGTGGGGGACAGGGGTCTACCCCCTATGGCTACACCTTC.

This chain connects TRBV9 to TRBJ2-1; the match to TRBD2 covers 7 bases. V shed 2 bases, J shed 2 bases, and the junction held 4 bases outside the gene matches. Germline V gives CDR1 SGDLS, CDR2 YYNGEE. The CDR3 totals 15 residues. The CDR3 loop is CASSVGGTTYNEQFF. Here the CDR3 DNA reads TGTGCCAGCAGCGTTGGGGGGACTACCTACAATGAGCAGTTCTTC.

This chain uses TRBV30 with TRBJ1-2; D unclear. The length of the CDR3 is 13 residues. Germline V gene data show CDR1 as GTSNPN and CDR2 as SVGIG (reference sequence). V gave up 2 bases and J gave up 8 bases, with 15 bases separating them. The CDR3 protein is CAWSPRGYDGYTF. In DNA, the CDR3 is TGTGCCTGGAGTCCCAGAGGGTACGACGGCTACACCTTC.

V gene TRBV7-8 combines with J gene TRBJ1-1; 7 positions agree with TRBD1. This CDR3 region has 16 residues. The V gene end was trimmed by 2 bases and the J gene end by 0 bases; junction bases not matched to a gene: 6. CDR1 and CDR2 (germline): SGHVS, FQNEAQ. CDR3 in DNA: TGTGCCAGCAGCTTACCGATCGGGACAGTGAACACTGAAGCTTTCTTT. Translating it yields CASSLPIGTVNTEAFF.

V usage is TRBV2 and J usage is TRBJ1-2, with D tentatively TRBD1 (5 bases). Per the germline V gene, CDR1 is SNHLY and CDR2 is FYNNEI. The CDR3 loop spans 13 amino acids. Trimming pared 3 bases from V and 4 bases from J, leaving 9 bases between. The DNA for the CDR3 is TGTGCCAGCAGTGAGCAGGGAGGCTATGGCTACACCTTC. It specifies CASSEQGGYGYTF.

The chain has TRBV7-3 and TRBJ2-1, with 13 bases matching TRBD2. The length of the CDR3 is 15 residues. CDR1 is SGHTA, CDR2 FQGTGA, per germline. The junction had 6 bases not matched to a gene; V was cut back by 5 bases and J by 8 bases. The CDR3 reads CASSKGLAGDHEQFF. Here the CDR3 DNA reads TGTGCCAGCAGCAAAGGACTAGCGGGAGATCATGAGCAGTTCTTC.

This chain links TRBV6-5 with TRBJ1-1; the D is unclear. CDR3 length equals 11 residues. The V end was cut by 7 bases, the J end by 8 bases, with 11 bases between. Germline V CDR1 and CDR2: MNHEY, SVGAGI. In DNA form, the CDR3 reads TGTGCCAGCACCCAACTCCCGGAAGCTTTCTTT. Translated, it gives CASTQLPEAFF.

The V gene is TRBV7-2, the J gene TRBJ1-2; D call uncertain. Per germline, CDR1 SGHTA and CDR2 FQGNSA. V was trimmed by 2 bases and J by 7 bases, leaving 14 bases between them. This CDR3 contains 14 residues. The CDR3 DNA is TGTGCCAGCAGCTTAACGCTGGGCCCTGGTGGCTACACCTTC. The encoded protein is CASSLTLGPGGYTF. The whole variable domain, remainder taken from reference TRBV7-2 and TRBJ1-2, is GAGVSQSPSNKVTEKGKDVELRCDPISGHTALYWYRQSLGQGLEFLIYFQGNSAPDKSGLPSDRFSAERTGGSVSTLTIQRTQQEDSAVYLCASSLTLGPGGYTFGSGTRLTVV.

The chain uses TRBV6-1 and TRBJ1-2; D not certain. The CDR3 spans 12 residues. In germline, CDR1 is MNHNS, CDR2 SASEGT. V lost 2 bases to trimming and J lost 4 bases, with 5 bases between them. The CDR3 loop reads CASSELSYGYTF. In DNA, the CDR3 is TGTGCCAGCAGTGAACTCAGCTATGGCTACACCTTC.

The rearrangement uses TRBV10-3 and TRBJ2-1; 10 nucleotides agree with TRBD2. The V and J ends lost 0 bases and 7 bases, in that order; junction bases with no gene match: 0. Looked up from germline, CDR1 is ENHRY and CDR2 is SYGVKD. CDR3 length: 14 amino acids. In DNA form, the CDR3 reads TGTGCCATCAGTGAGTCGACTAGCGGGAATGAGCAGTTCTTC. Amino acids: CAISESTSGNEQFF.

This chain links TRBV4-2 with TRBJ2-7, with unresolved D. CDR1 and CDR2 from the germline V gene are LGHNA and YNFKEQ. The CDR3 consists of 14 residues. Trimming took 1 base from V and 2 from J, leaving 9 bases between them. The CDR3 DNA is TGTGCCAGCAGCCAAGTCCAATCAACCTACGAGCAGTACTTC. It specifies CASSQVQSTYEQYF.

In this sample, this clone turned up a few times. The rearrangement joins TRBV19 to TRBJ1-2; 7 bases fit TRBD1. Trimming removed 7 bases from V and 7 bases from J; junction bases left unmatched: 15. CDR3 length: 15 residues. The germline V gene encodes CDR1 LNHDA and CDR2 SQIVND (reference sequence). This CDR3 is CASTDWGQLSSGYTF. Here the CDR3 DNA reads TGTGCCAGTACCGATTGGGGACAGCTAAGTTCTGGCTACACCTTC.